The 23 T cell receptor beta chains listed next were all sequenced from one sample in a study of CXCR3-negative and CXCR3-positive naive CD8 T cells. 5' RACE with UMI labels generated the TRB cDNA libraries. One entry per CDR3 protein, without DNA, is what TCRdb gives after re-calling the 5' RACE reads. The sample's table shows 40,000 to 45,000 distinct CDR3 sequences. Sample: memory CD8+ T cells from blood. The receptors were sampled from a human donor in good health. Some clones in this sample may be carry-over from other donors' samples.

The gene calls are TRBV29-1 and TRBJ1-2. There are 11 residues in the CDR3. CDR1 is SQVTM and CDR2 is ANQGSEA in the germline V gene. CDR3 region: CSVEQNYGYTF.

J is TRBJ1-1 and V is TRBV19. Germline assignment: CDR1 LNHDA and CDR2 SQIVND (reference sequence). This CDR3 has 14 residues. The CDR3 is CASRRRDLNTEAFF.

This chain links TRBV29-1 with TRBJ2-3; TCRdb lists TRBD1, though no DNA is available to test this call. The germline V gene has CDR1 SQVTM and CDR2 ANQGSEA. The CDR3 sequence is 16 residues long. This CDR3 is CSVFTQDGTGTDTQYF.

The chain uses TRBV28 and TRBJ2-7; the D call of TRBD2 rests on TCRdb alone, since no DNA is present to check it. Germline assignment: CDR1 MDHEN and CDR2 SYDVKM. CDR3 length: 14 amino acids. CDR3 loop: CASSFWSGSSEQYF.

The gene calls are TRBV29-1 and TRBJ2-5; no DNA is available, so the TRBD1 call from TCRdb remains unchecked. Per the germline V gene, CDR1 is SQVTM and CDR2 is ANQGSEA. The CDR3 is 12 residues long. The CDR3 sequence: CSARGDSGTQYF.

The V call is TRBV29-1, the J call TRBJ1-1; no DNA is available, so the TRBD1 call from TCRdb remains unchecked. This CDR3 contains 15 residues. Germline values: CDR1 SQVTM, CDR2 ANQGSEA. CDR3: CSVPGTGLRSTEAFF.

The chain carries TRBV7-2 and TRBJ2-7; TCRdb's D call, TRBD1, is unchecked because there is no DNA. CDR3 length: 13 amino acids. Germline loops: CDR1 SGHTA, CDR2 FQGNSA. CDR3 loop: CASSWQGTHEQYF.

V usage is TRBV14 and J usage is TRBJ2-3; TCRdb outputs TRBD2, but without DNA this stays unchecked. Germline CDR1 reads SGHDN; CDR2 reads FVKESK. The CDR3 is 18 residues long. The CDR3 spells CASSQDWSSGSIQDTQYF.

CDR3: CASSQEALSGANVLTF. The chain uses TRBV4-2 and TRBJ2-6; TCRdb calls TRBD2, which cannot be checked without DNA. Germline V CDR1 and CDR2: LGHNA, YNFKEQ. The CDR3 is 16 amino acids.

The CDR3 loop reads CATSRETGTGYNEQFF. The chain employs TRBV15 and TRBJ2-1; no DNA is available, so the TRBD1 call from TCRdb remains unchecked. The V gene's germline CDR1 is LNHNV and CDR2 YYDKDF (reference sequence). The CDR3 totals 16 residues.

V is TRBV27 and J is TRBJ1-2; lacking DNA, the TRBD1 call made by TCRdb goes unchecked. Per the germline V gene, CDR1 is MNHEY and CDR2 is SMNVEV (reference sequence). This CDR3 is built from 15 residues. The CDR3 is CASSPSGGLGYGYTF.

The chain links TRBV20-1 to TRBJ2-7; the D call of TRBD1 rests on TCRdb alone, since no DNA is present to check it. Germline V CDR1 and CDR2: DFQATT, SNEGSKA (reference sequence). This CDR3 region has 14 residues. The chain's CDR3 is CSARDGAGVYEQYF.

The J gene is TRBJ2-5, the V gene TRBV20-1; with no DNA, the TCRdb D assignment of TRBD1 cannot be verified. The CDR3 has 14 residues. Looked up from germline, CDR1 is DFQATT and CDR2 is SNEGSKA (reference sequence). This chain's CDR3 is CSARDPGQMETQYF.

The CDR3 spells CASSFSGGAADTQYF. The rearrangement joins TRBV6-5 to TRBJ2-3; TCRdb returns TRBD2, unconfirmable since there is no DNA. CDR1 MNHEY and CDR2 SVGAGI come from the germline V gene. The CDR3 covers 15 residues.

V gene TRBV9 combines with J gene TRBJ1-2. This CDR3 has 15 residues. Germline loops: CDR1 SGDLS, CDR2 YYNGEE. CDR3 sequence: CASSVNRDYDYGYTF.

CDR3 residues: CASSVNTEAFF. The J gene is TRBJ1-1, the V gene TRBV7-9. Germline assignment: CDR1 SEHNR and CDR2 FQNEAQ (reference sequence). CDR3 size: 11 residues.

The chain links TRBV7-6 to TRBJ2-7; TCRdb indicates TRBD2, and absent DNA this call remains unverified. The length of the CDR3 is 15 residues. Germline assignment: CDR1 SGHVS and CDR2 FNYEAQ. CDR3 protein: CASSDERGTSYEQYF.

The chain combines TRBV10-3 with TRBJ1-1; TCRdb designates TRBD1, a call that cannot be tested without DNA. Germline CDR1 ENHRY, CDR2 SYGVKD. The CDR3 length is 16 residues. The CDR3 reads CAIRPVGEGANTEAFF.

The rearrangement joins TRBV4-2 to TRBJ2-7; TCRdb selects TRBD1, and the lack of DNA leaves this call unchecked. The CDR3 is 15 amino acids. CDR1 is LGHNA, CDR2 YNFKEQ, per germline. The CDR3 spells CASSQSGAGTYEQYF.

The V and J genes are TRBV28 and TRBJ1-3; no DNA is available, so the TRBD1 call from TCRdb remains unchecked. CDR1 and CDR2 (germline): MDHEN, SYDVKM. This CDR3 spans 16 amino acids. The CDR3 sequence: CASSRDRGVPGNTIYF.

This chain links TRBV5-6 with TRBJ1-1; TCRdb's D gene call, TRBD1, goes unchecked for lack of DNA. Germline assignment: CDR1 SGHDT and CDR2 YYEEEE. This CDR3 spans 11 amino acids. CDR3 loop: CASSGTGEAFF.

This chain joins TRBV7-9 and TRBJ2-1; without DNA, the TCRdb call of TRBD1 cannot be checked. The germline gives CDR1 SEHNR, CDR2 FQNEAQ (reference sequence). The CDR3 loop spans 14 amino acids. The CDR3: CASSLGGGTPEQFF.

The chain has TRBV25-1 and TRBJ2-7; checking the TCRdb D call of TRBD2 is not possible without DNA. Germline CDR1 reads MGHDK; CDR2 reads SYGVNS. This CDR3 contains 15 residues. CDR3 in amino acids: CASSYGTRFPYEQYF.